This entry describes one TCR beta chain. The target of this receptor is not known. Qualities for individual bases were not recorded, and no much larger clone is one base off. The sample comes from a study of blood T cell repertoires in COVID-19 (dated by TCRdb to the early 2020s). In terms of the full investigation: The collaborator samples originated in the United States, Italy and Spain and spanned the acute and convalescent phases of COVID-19. Where available, HLA class I and class II types were taken from metadata supplied by the sample provider and were not determined by assay-based typing. The prospective study material was composed of cDNA or gDNA derived from T cells, B-cell-depleted T cells, or PBMCs. The samples were drawn from the first 160 participants of the ongoing ImmuneRACE study and from more than 1,000 subjects provided by 6 global collaborators. Deeply sampled blood TCRbeta repertoires from subjects exposed to, actively infected with, or recovered from COVID-19 were included in the dataset. The repertoires were released in a freely available public database intended as a resource for research on the immune response to SARS-CoV-2. A de-identified subject ID, COVID-19 status, age in years and sex were almost always included in the sample metadata.

General findings and caveats noted by the study authors: The quantity of clinical and demographic metadata differed by source and by participant and was supplied without curation.

TCRbeta CDR3 regions were amplified from genomic DNA using the immunoSEQ Assay, a bias-controlled multiplex PCR. Per the source publication's procedure: The number of nucleated cells in each sample was estimated from the amplification of reference gene primers within the assay. To quantify the absolute abundance of each unique TCRbeta CDR3 rearrangement, sequence reads were collapsed and filtered. Productive Simpson clonality was computed per sample as the square root of Simpson's diversity index over productive rearrangements. The table was pulled from immuneACCESS by TCRdb, which kept in-frame rearrangements only. Such tables lose some clones; where checked, under half of the loss comes from unresolved V genes, and the rest has no known cause. V and J calls and clone size are as listed in that table; D and trimming were resolved from the DNA. In all, the sample holds over 150,000 clones, and about 79% of those were seen once. The ten largest clones add up to roughly 13% of the sample.

Whole blood was collected in K2EDTA tubes by collaborating institutions according to the institutions' own protocols. Collaborator samples were shipped for TCRbeta analysis as frozen whole blood, isolated PBMCs, or DNA extracted from either sample type. From the cysteine up to the phenylalanine, the CDR3 has a length of 14 residues. The sequence is cut down to CDR3 DNA, 42 bases in frame from base 1. For CDR1 and CDR2, the germline V gene lists WSHSY and SAAADI. Trimming accounts for 6 bases at V and 4 bases at J, while the number of junction bases matched to no gene is 7. The sequence came from a human donor in a cohort sampled during active COVID-19. The chain employs TRBV10-2 and TRBJ2-3, with 7 middle bases fitting TRBD1. Sequences were obtained from peripheral blood. The encoded CDR3 is CASRGGAGPDTQYF. The nucleotides read TGCGCCAGCAGAGGGGGCGCGGGCCCAGATACGCAGTATTTT.